The 21 T cell receptor beta chains listed next were all sequenced from one sample in a study of blood T cell repertoires in COVID-19. Using immunoSEQ multiplex PCR, the repertoire was profiled, and TCRdb retains in-frame clones only, with some absent. The table has 410,000 or so clones, 75% to 90% seen once; the top ten hold approximately 1.5%. Material for sequencing was peripheral blood. The origin of the receptors is a woman between 25 and 40 years old with active or convalescent COVID-19.

The chain employs TRBV19 and TRBJ2-2; TRBD2 might be the D (6 bases). V dropped 7 bases and J dropped 1 base, with 16 bases sitting between them. Germline CDR1 reads LNHDA; CDR2 reads SQIVND (reference sequence). The CDR3 contains 16 residues. In DNA, the CDR3 is TGTGCCAGTAAGGGGCCCGGGGGATGGAACACCGGGGAGCTGTTTTTT. As protein: CASKGPGGWNTGELFF.

The chain carries TRBV2 and TRBJ1-5, with D perhaps matching TRBD1 (5 bases). The CDR3 loop spans 14 amino acids. The V and J ends lost 6 bases and 3 bases respectively, with 12 bases between them. Germline V gene data show CDR1 as SNHLY and CDR2 as FYNNEI. CDR3 coding DNA: TGTGCCAGCAGCCAAGACAGATACAATCAGCCCCAGCATTTT. Translated: CASSQDRYNQPQHF.

This clone was counted only a few times. The sample contains more than one DNA sequence encoding this CDR3. This rearrangement joins TRBV19 to TRBJ2-6; TRBD1 matches 11 bases. Trimming took 4 bases from V and 3 from J; bases not matched to a gene: 8. The CDR3 sequence is 18 residues long. Germline V lookup: CDR1 LNHDA, CDR2 SQIVND (reference sequence). The CDR3 spells CASSKKGQGEFGANVLTF. The CDR3 DNA is TGTGCCAGTAGTAAAAAGGGACAGGGGGAGTTTGGGGCCAACGTCCTGACTTTC.

The chain has TRBV19 and TRBJ2-7; 7 bases align to TRBD1. Germline assignment: CDR1 LNHDA and CDR2 SQIVND (reference sequence). V gave up 3 bases and J gave up 1 base; unmatched junction bases: 3. This CDR3 region has 14 residues. Here the CDR3 reads CASSITTGSYEQYF. CDR3 bases: TGTGCCAGTAGTATCACGACAGGGTCCTACGAGCAGTACTTC.

The chain recombines TRBV27 with TRBJ2-7; 12 nucleotides line up with TRBD1. J lost 3 bases, V lost 5 bases, and 8 bases had no gene match. The CDR3 consists of 16 residues. The V gene's germline CDR1 is MNHEY and CDR2 SMNVEV (reference sequence). The CDR3 region is CASSTRDRGRLYEQYF. The CDR3 DNA reads TGTGCCAGCAGTACCCGGGACAGGGGGCGACTCTACGAGCAGTACTTC.

This rearrangement joins TRBV14 to TRBJ1-1; D uncertain. The CDR3 spans 14 residues. The germline CDR1 and CDR2 sequences are SGHDN and FVKESK. Trimming cost V 1 base and J 3 bases, with 9 bases left between them. Written as DNA, the CDR3 is TGTGCCAGCAGCCAAGTCCACGGTTACACTGAAGCTTTCTTT. Its protein is CASSQVHGYTEAFF.

The chain recombines TRBV19 with TRBJ1-6; 9 bases agree with TRBD1. The germline V gene encodes CDR1 LNHDA and CDR2 SQIVND (reference sequence). V was pared by 6 bases and J by 7 bases, with 4 bases of the junction left unmatched. The CDR3 sequence is 14 residues long. CDR3 bases: TGTGCCAGTAGCCAAGGACAGGGGAATTCACCCCTCCACTTT. As protein: CASSQGQGNSPLHF.

The J gene is TRBJ1-5, the V gene TRBV27; D gene unclear. Germline loops: CDR1 MNHEY, CDR2 SMNVEV (reference sequence). With 6 bases removed from V and 6 bases from J, the gap between germline ends came to 12 bases. The length of the CDR3 is 13 residues. The CDR3 nucleotides read TGTGCCAGCAGGGACCGGGGAAGTCAGCCCCAGCATTTT. Translated, it gives CASRDRGSQPQHF.

The J gene is TRBJ2-3, the V gene TRBV29-1, with TRBD1 matching over 9 bases. The CDR3 is made up of 13 amino acids. The junction had 4 bases not matched to a gene; V was cut back by 7 bases and J by 2 bases. Germline V gene data show CDR1 as SQVTM and CDR2 as ANQGSEA. The CDR3 loop reads CSAGTGITDTQYF. CDR3 sequence (DNA): TGCAGCGCCGGGACAGGGATCACAGATACGCAGTATTTT.

The V gene is TRBV5-4, the J gene TRBJ1-1; weak D call: TRBD1 (6 bases). The CDR3 has 15 residues. The V gene's germline CDR1 is SGHNT and CDR2 YYREEE (reference sequence). V lost 0 bases, J lost 0 bases, and 9 bases lay in between. The CDR3 DNA is TGTGCCAGCAGCTTGGAAGGGGGATTGAACACTGAAGCTTTCTTT. Amino acids: CASSLEGGLNTEAFF.

This clone occurred a few times. The rearrangement uses TRBV19 and TRBJ1-2; 7 bases are shared with TRBD1. Germline V CDR1 and CDR2: LNHDA, SQIVND (reference sequence). The V segment lost 5 bases and the J segment 4 bases; nucleotides outside the gene matches: 10. The CDR3 totals 15 residues. The CDR3 protein is CASSSDRDRIYGYTF. CDR3 sequence (DNA): TGTGCCAGTAGTTCGGACCGGGACAGAATCTATGGCTACACCTTC.

The chain recombines TRBV7-9 with TRBJ1-1; D call uncertain. The CDR3 consists of 13 residues. CDR1 is SEHNR and CDR2 is FQNEAQ in the germline V gene (reference sequence). The V end was cut by 5 bases, the J end by 4 bases, with 11 bases between. The CDR3 sequence: CASSLTPRTEAFF. The CDR3 nucleotides are TGTGCCAGCAGCCTAACCCCGCGCACTGAAGCTTTCTTT.

The chain couples TRBV30 to TRBJ2-3; a weak D match, TRBD2 (6 bases). The CDR3 runs 14 residues. The ends were cut back, 4 bases at V and 3 bases at J, with 14 bases in the middle. From germline, CDR1 is GTSNPN and CDR2 SVGIG (reference sequence). Written as DNA, the CDR3 is TGTGCCTGGACTCCTAGCGCAAATACAGATACGCAGTATTTT. It translates to CAWTPSANTDTQYF.

The chain carries TRBV5-1 and TRBJ1-4; a weak D match, TRBD1 (5 bases). This CDR3 is built from 17 residues. The ends were cut back, 4 bases at V and 4 bases at J, with 20 bases in the middle. From germline, CDR1 is SGHRS and CDR2 YFSETQ. DNA of the CDR3: TGCGCCAGCAGCACCTCCGTGGGGGGTTCCCATAATGAAAAACTGTTTTTT. Translating gives CASSTSVGGSHNEKLFF.

J is TRBJ2-3 and V is TRBV19; 10 nucleotides agree with TRBD2. The CDR3 covers 14 residues. The ends lost 4 bases at V and 5 bases at J; junction bases unmatched: 3. Germline assignment: CDR1 LNHDA and CDR2 SQIVND (reference sequence). The CDR3 spells CASSTSGSIDTQYF. The DNA of the CDR3 is TGTGCCAGTAGTACTAGCGGGAGTATAGATACGCAGTATTTT.

J is TRBJ2-2 and V is TRBV15; D gene uncertain. The germline gives CDR1 LNHNV, CDR2 YYDKDF (reference sequence). The V end was cut by 0 bases, the J end by 6 bases, with 11 bases between. The CDR3 runs 15 residues. DNA of the CDR3: TGTGCCACCAGCAGAGAAGCGAGTCTCCCCGGGGAGCTGTTTTTT. Protein product: CATSREASLPGELFF.

The gene calls are TRBV5-1 and TRBJ1-1; 7 bases match TRBD1. The CDR3 runs to 15 residues. Germline CDR1 is SGHRS and CDR2 is YFSETQ. Trimming cost V 2 bases and J 1 base; bases outside gene matches: 5. The DNA for the CDR3 is TGCGCCAGCAGCTTACAGACAGGGCAGAACACTGAAGCTTTCTTT. Its translation: CASSLQTGQNTEAFF.

The chain couples TRBV28 to TRBJ1-6, with D maybe TRBD1 (5 bases). V was clipped by 6 bases and J by 8 bases, with 20 bases between them. The germline V gene encodes CDR1 MDHEN and CDR2 SYDVKM. This CDR3 has 16 residues. CDR3 bases: TGTGCCAGCAGCTGGGCCAGGGCGGCGTTCGATTCACCCCTCCACTTT. It specifies CASSWARAAFDSPLHF.

The chain carries TRBV27 and TRBJ2-3; 7 bases align to TRBD2. The trim removed 3 bases at V and 1 base at J, leaving 10 bases unmatched. Germline V lookup: CDR1 MNHEY, CDR2 SMNVEV (reference sequence). The CDR3 sequence is 17 residues long. The CDR3 nucleotides read TGTGCCAGCAGTTTCCAGAATAGCGGGCATCGCACAGATACGCAGTATTTT. Protein product: CASSFQNSGHRTDTQYF.

This rearrangement joins TRBV19 to TRBJ2-1, with D maybe TRBD1 (5 bases). Trimming took 8 bases from V and 8 from J, leaving 28 bases between them. Germline V gene data show CDR1 as LNHDA and CDR2 as SQIVND (reference sequence). The CDR3 length is 17 residues. The CDR3 bases are TGTGCCAGTCAAGGGTTCAGTCCCTCAGGGTTTTTCGATGAGCAGTTCTTC. It is translated as CASQGFSPSGFFDEQFF.

The genes are TRBV19 and TRBJ2-6, with 9 nucleotides matching TRBD1. V shed 7 bases and J 0 bases; nucleotides not matched to a gene: 7. Germline assignment: CDR1 LNHDA and CDR2 SQIVND (reference sequence). This CDR3 has 17 residues. CDR3 residues: CASIQTGGASGANVLTF. The CDR3 coding sequence is TGTGCCAGTATTCAGACAGGGGGGGCCTCTGGGGCCAACGTCCTGACTTTC.